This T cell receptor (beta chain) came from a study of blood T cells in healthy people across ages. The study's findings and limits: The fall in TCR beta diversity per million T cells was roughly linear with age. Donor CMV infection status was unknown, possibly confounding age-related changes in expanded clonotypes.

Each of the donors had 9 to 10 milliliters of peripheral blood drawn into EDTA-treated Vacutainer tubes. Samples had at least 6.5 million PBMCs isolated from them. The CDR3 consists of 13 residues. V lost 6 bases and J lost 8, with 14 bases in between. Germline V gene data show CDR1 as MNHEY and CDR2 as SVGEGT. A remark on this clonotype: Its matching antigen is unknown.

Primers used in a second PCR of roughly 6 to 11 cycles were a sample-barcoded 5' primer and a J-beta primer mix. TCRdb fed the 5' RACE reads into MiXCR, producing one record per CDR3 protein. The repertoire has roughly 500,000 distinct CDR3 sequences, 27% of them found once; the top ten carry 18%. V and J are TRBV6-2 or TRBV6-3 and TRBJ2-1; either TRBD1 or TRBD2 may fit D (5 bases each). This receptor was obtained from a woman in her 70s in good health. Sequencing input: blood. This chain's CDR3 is CASRRPGTDEQFF. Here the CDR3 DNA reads TGTGCCAGCAGACGACCCGGGACGGATGAGCAGTTCTTC.